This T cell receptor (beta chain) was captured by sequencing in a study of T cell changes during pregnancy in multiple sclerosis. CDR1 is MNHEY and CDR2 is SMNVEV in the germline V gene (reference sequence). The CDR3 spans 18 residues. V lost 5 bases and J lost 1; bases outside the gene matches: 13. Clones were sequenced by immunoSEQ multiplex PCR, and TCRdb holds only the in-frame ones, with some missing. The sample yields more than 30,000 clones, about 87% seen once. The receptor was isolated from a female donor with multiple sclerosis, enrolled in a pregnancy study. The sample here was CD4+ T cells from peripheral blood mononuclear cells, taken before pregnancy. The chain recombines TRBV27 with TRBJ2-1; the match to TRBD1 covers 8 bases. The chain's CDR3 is CASSLHRRGLYSYNEQFF. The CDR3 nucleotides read TGTGCCAGCAGTCTCCATCGCAGGGGGCTATATTCCTACAATGAGCAGTTCTTC.